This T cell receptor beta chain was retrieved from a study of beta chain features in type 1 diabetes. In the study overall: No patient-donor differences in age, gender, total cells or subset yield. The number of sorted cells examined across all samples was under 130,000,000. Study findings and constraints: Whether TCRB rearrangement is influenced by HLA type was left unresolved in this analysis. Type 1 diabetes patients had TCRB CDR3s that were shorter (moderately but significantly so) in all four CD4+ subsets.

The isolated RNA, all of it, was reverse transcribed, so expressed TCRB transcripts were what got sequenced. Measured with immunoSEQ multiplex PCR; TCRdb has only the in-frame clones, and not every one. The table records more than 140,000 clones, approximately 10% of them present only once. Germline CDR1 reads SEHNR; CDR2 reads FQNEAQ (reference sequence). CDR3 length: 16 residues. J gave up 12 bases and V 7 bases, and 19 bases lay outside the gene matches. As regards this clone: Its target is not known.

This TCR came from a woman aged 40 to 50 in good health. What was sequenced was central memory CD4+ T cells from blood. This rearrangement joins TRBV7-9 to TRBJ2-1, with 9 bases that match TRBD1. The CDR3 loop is CASITPGGQGPYGQFF. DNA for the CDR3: TGTGCCAGCATAACCCCAGGGGGACAGGGACCCTACGGGCAGTTCTTC.